This is a list of T cell receptor beta chains from one sample in a study of T-cell memory formation after mild COVID-19. A single record per CDR3 protein comes from TCRdb applying MiXCR to the 5' RACE reads. The table includes about 90,000 distinct CDR3 sequences, 10% to 15% detected once. The specimen sequenced was PBMCs or a T cell subset sorted from them (not recorded which). These receptors all stem from an adult woman who had mild COVID-19 (a few samples of this study predate the infection). Cell type and time point are not known. Each CDR3 is given with its conserved first and last residue. The D gene is left open where the match is weak. Clone size appears in some rows only: once, few, many, or a class for an expanded clone.

size	D	V	J	CDR3	DNA
many	TRBD2	TRBV7-9	TRBJ2-7	CAVERTSGHSYEQYF	TGTGCCGTTGAAAGGACTAGCGGGCATTCCTACGAGCAGTACTTC
.	.	TRBV4-1	TRBJ2-2	CASSPNPPGAWEHEGELFF	TGCGCCAGCAGCCCAAATCCCCCGGGGGCCTGGGAACATGAAGGGGAGCTGTTTTTT
.	TRBD1	TRBV4-3	TRBJ1-6	CASSQDRGQSYNSPLHF	TGCGCCAGCAGCCAAGATCGGGGACAGAGCTATAATTCACCCCTCCACTTT
few	.	TRBV7-6	TRBJ2-1	CASSPPWVDEQFF	TGTGCCAGCAGCCCCCCATGGGTGGATGAGCAGTTCTTC
.	.	TRBV6-5	TRBJ1-3	CASSYGTGSGNTIYF	TGTGCCAGCAGTTATGGCACAGGCTCTGGAAACACCATATATTTT
.	.	TRBV20-1	TRBJ1-3	CSARGSSGNTIYF	TGCAGTGCTAGGGGCTCGTCTGGAAACACCATATATTTT
many	TRBD2	TRBV4-3	TRBJ2-1	CASSQGGGVQREQFF	TGCGCCAGCAGCCAAGGGGGAGGGGTACAAAGGGAGCAGTTCTTC
.	.	TRBV4-1	TRBJ2-1	CASSQDSQGYEQFF	TGCGCCAGCAGCCAAGACTCCCAGGGGTATGAGCAGTTCTTC
few	TRBD1	TRBV29-1	TRBJ1-2	CSVEETGGPNYGYTF	TGCAGCGTTGAAGAAACAGGGGGCCCTAACTATGGCTACACCTTC
few	.	TRBV27	TRBJ2-5	CASRSLGPGETQYF	TGTGCCAGCAGATCCCTAGGGCCTGGGGAGACCCAGTACTTC
few	.	TRBV4-1	TRBJ2-2	CASSQEGEVGTGELFF	TGCGCCAGCAGCCAAGAAGGGGAGGTGGGCACCGGGGAGCTGTTTTTT
few	TRBD1	TRBV10-3	TRBJ2-4	CAISEEDRGRYIQYF	TGTGCCATCAGTGAGGAGGACAGGGGACGGTACATTCAGTACTTC
.	.	TRBV25-1	TRBJ1-2	CASRSGWGYTF	TGTGCCAGCAGGTCAGGGTGGGGCTACACCTTC
.	TRBD2	TRBV7-6	TRBJ2-2	CASSLALAGVPKGGELFF	TGTGCCAGCAGCTTAGCTCTAGCGGGAGTTCCGAAGGGCGGGGAGCTGTTTTTT
.	.	TRBV4-2	TRBJ2-3	CASGGAMSTDTQYF	TGTGCCAGCGGGGGGGCCATGAGCACAGATACGCAGTATTTT
few	.	TRBV29-1	TRBJ2-5	CSVKGGTLTHQETQYF	TGCAGCGTTAAAGGGGGGACCCTCACCCACCAAGAGACCCAGTACTTC
.	TRBD1	TRBV5-6	TRBJ1-1	CASSSELTGATEAFF	TGTGCCAGCAGCTCAGAATTGACAGGGGCCACTGAAGCTTTCTTT
few	TRBD1	TRBV12-3/TRBV12-4	TRBJ2-3	CASSATGVGTDTQYF	TGTGCCAGCAGTGCCACAGGGGTAGGCACAGATACGCAGTATTTT
few	TRBD1	TRBV20-1	TRBJ1-1	CSARQGGTEAFF	TGCAGTGCCCGACAGGGGGGCACTGAAGCTTTCTTT
.	.	TRBV12-5	TRBJ1-1	CASGILNTEAFF	TGTGCTAGTGGTATTTTGAACACTGAAGCTTTCTTT
many	.	TRBV4-1	TRBJ2-1	CASSHDYNEQFF	TGCGCCAGCAGCCATGACTACAATGAGCAGTTCTTC
many	TRBD1	TRBV5-1	TRBJ2-3	CASSPGQGADTQYF	TGTGCCAGCAGCCCGGGACAGGGCGCAGATACGCAGTATTTT
few	TRBD2	TRBV5-1	TRBJ2-3	CASSPGTSGSADTQYF	TGCGCCAGCAGCCCGGGGACTAGCGGGAGTGCAGATACGCAGTATTTT
few	TRBD1	TRBV11-1	TRBJ1-2	CASSVDRGANYGYTF	TGTGCCAGCAGCGTGGACAGGGGAGCTAACTATGGCTACACCTTC
many	TRBD1	TRBV24-1	TRBJ2-1	CATSGPRDRGHNEQFF	TGTGCCACCAGTGGCCCCCGGGACAGGGGACACAATGAGCAGTTCTTC
few	TRBD1	TRBV16	TRBJ2-3	CASSQWTGSTDTQYF	TGTGCCAGCAGCCAATGGACAGGGTCCACAGATACGCAGTATTTT
few	.	TRBV7-9	TRBJ2-7	CASSLFRGGPYEQYF	TGTGCCAGCAGCTTATTTCGGGGAGGCCCCTACGAGCAGTACTTC
many	TRBD2	TRBV5-1	TRBJ2-7	CASSFGTSLYEQYF	TGCGCCAGCAGCTTCGGGACTAGTTTATACGAGCAGTACTTC
few	.	TRBV20-1	TRBJ2-7	CSARAGDGEQYF	TGCAGTGCTAGAGCGGGAGACGGCGAGCAGTACTTC
few	TRBD1	TRBV27	TRBJ2-7	CASSPGGVYEQYF	TGTGCCAGCAGTCCAGGGGGTGTCTACGAGCAGTACTTC
.	.	TRBV4-2	TRBJ2-1	CASSQVAYNEQFF	TGTGCCAGCAGCCAAGTGGCCTACAATGAGCAGTTCTTC
few	TRBD1	TRBV20-1	TRBJ1-1	CSARDRMGQGNTEAFF	TGCAGTGCTAGAGATCGAATGGGACAGGGAAACACTGAAGCTTTCTTT
many	.	TRBV4-3	TRBJ1-1	CASSQDRVGNTEAFF	TGCGCCAGCAGCCAAGACAGGGTGGGGAACACTGAAGCTTTCTTT
few	TRBD2	TRBV12-3/TRBV12-4	TRBJ2-3	CASSTTSAGTDTQYF	TGTGCCAGCAGTACTACTAGCGCCGGGACAGATACGCAGTATTTT
few	TRBD1	TRBV14	TRBJ2-5	CASSHRTGGSQETQYF	TGTGCCAGCAGCCACCGGACAGGGGGATCCCAAGAGACCCAGTACTTC
few	.	TRBV7-9	TRBJ1-1	CASSSHLNTEAFF	TGTGCCAGCAGCTCCCACCTGAACACTGAAGCTTTCTTT
.	.	TRBV4-3	TRBJ2-3	CASSPGLFGPPTDTQYF	TGCGCCAGCAGCCCCGGGTTGTTTGGGCCACCCACAGATACGCAGTATTTT
.	.	TRBV12-3/TRBV12-4	TRBJ2-7	CASSLDQGLFYEQYF	TGTGCCAGCAGTTTGGATCAGGGTTTATTCTACGAGCAGTACTTC
many	.	TRBV5-1	TRBJ2-3	CASSLDRVPDTQYF	TGCGCCAGCAGCTTGGACAGGGTCCCAGATACGCAGTATTTT
few	.	TRBV7-2	TRBJ2-7	CASSLAGLQWGLARDFYEQYF	TGTGCCAGCAGCTTAGCGGGTCTCCAATGGGGTCTAGCCCGGGACTTCTACGAGCAGTACTTC
.	.	TRBV20-1	TRBJ1-3	CSAREASTHGNTIYF	TGCAGTGCTAGAGAGGCCTCCACTCATGGAAACACCATATATTTT
.	TRBD1	TRBV30	TRBJ2-5	CAWSGDRVQETQYF	TGTGCCTGGAGTGGGGACAGGGTTCAAGAGACCCAGTACTTC
.	TRBD2	TRBV20-1	TRBJ2-4	CSARAYIAGGGLAKNIQYF	TGCAGTGCTAGAGCCTATATAGCGGGGGGCGGCTTGGCCAAAAACATTCAGTACTTC
few	.	TRBV7-9	TRBJ1-1	CASTQGNTEAFF	TGTGCCAGCACCCAGGGGAACACTGAAGCTTTCTTT
.	TRBD1	TRBV29-1	TRBJ2-7	CSVTGTGDSEQYF	TGCAGCGTGACCGGGACAGGGGATAGCGAGCAGTACTTC
.	.	TRBV7-9	TRBJ1-1	CASSSGMWTEAFF	TGTGCCAGCAGCTCGGGGATGTGGACTGAAGCTTTCTTT
few	.	TRBV27	TRBJ2-7	CASSLSGRNYEQYF	TGTGCCAGCAGTTTATCTGGACGAAACTACGAGCAGTACTTC
.	TRBD2	TRBV9	TRBJ2-3	CASSHSGRAPDTQYF	TGTGCCAGCAGTCACAGCGGGAGGGCCCCAGATACGCAGTATTTT
few	TRBD1	TRBV7-9	TRBJ2-7	CASSVTGASYEQYF	TGTGCCAGCAGCGTAACAGGGGCCTCCTACGAGCAGTACTTC
few	TRBD2	TRBV9	TRBJ2-5	CASSEGASGETQYF	TGTGCCAGCAGCGAGGGAGCTAGCGGCGAGACCCAGTACTTC
few	.	TRBV9	TRBJ2-1	CASSVGGMLNEQFF	TGTGCCAGCAGCGTAGGAGGCATGCTCAATGAGCAGTTCTTC
few	.	TRBV24-1	TRBJ2-1	CATSDLWDRDEQFF	TGTGCCACCAGTGATTTGTGGGACCGTGATGAGCAGTTCTTC
few	.	TRBV25-1	TRBJ1-1	CASSYWTGGNTEAFF	TGTGCCAGCAGTTATTGGACGGGGGGGAACACTGAAGCTTTCTTT